The TCR beta chain described here comes from a study of shared clonotypes between healthy human individuals. Only in-frame clones appear in the TCRdb table, and some are missing; sequencing was by immunoSEQ multiplex PCR. The sample lists around 2,000,000 clones; 85% to 95% were seen once. Germline values: CDR1 SGHTA, CDR2 FQGNSA. This CDR3 has 15 amino acids. Trimming shortened V by 1 base and J by 7 bases, and 14 bases separated the two germline ends. The chain is built from TRBV7-2 and TRBJ1-5; D gene unclear. The receptor comes from a man aged 18 to 30 in good health. Sequenced: naive CD4+ T cells sorted from blood. Subset meaning: CD45RA+ positively selected. CDR3: CASSLGPLPGQPQHF. The CDR3 DNA reads as TGTGCCAGCAGCTTAGGGCCGCTACCCGGCCAGCCCCAGCATTTT.